This T cell receptor beta chain came from a study of neoadjuvant anti-PD-1 for oral cavity cancer. Across the study: Patients without progression got a fourth dose around day 43.

Sample time point: after neoadjuvant nivolumab, at surgical resection. Tumor libraries mostly used 4 to 5 ug genomic DNA, two replicates each. Measured with immunoSEQ multiplex PCR; TCRdb has only the in-frame clones, and not every one. The table records nearly 15,000 clones, 40% of them present only once. The sequences come from tumor tissue, collected after nivolumab (anti-PD-1) treatment. The clonotype comes from a person aged 40-85 years with oral cavity squamous cell carcinoma.

CDR3 sequence: CASSASLAGGVQETQYF. The CDR3 DNA sequence: TGTGCCAGCAGCGCATCACTAGCGGGGGGAGTCCAAGAGACCCAGTACTTC. The chain is built from TRBV5-6 and TRBJ2-5, with TRBD2 matching 12 bases. The V segment lost 4 bases and the J segment 1 base; nucleotides outside the gene matches: 8. The CDR3 runs 17 residues. Germline CDR1 is SGHDT and CDR2 is YYEEEE.